These T cell receptor beta chains were read from a single sample in a study of blood T cell repertoires in COVID-19. The protocol was immunoSEQ multiplex PCR, while the TCRdb copy is restricted to in-frame clones and leaves out a portion. The sample holds 50,000 to 80,000 clones; 78% are singletons and the top ten take over 12%. The specimen sequenced was peripheral blood. These receptors originate from a man aged 55 to 70 with COVID-19, enrolled during active disease. Both conserved end residues are part of each CDR3. D genes are given only for firm matches. Size tells how often a clone was seen (once, few, many) or the class of an expanded clone, and some rows leave it out.

>.|TRBJ2-3|14|TRBV7-9|.
CASSLGSGTDTQYF
TGTGCCAGCAGCTTAGGTAGCGGCACAGATACGCAGTATTTT
>TRBD1|TRBJ2-2|19|TRBV4-2|.
CASSQDPQGGKSNTGELFF
TGTGCCAGCAGCCAAGATCCCCAAGGGGGCAAGTCGAACACCGGGGAGCTGTTTTTT
>TRBD1|TRBJ1-5|15|TRBV7-2|few
CASSFTGQGGQPQHF
TGTGCCAGCAGCTTTACAGGGCAGGGGGGTCAGCCCCAGCATTTT
>TRBD2|TRBJ2-7|16|TRBV5-4|few
CASSPWGLAGVDEQYF
TGTGCCAGCAGCCCCTGGGGACTAGCGGGAGTGGACGAGCAGTACTTC
>.|TRBJ1-3|15|TRBV28|.
CASRMGGFSGNTIYF
TGTGCCAGCAGGATGGGGGGATTCTCTGGAAACACCATATATTTT
>.|TRBJ2-1|15|TRBV4-2|.
CASSPVLSSYNEQFF
TGTGCCAGCAGCCCCGTCCTTAGCTCCTACAATGAGCAGTTCTTC
>.|TRBJ1-1|14|TRBV19|.
CASSIVGQPTEAFF
TGTGCCAGTAGTATAGTCGGACAGCCCACTGAAGCTTTCTTT
>TRBD2|TRBJ2-1|13|TRBV3-1/TRBV3-2|.
CASSLTTGGGQFF
TGTGCCAGCAGCCTCACGACGGGCGGGGGGCAGTTCTTC
>.|TRBJ1-3|11|TRBV5-1|few
CASSFESTIYF
TGCGCCAGCAGCTTCGAGAGCACCATATATTTT
>TRBD2|TRBJ2-1|15|TRBV3-1/TRBV3-2|.
CASSDSGRAKNEQFF
TGTGCCAGCAGCGATAGCGGGAGGGCCAAGAATGAGCAGTTCTTC
>TRBD1|TRBJ1-4|13|TRBV7-9|few
CASQTGAVEKLFF
TGTGCCAGCCAGACAGGGGCGGTCGAAAAACTGTTTTTT
>.|TRBJ2-1|20|TRBV24-1|few
CATSAWRTGAASGRAGEQFF
TGTGCCACCAGTGCCTGGAGGACAGGGGCCGCAAGCGGGAGGGCCGGTGAGCAGTTCTTC
>TRBD2|TRBJ2-2|15|TRBV28|once
CASMSGGASTGELFF
TGTGCCAGCATGAGCGGGGGGGCTTCCACCGGGGAGCTGTTTTTT
>.|TRBJ2-1|15|TRBV7-3|few
CASSIGLTDYNEQFF
TGTGCCAGCAGCATAGGACTTACCGACTACAATGAGCAGTTCTTC
>.|TRBJ1-1|11|TRBV12-3/TRBV12-4|.
CASSKEDEAFF
TGTGCCAGCAGCAAGGAGGATGAAGCTTTCTTT
>.|TRBJ2-3|15|TRBV9|.
CASSVATYGTVTQYF
TGTGCCAGCAGCGTAGCTACGTACGGTACAGTCACGCAGTATTTT
>TRBD1|TRBJ1-3|14|TRBV6-5|.
CASRQDRVKNTIYF
TGTGCCAGCAGGCAGGACAGGGTAAAAAACACCATATATTTT
>.|TRBJ2-1|15|TRBV19|.
CASSSGPDRYNEQFF
TGTGCCAGTAGCTCAGGGCCGGACAGATACAATGAGCAGTTCTTC
>.|TRBJ1-1|13|TRBV30|.
CAWKHRENTEAFF
TGTGCCTGGAAACACCGGGAGAACACTGAAGCTTTCTTT
>.|TRBJ2-3|14|TRBV5-1|.
CASSLGQSTDTQYF
TGCGCCAGCAGCTTGGGACAGAGCACAGATACGCAGTATTTT
>TRBD1|TRBJ1-1|17|TRBV30|.
CAWSRGTGGAGNTEAFF
TGTGCCTGGAGCCGAGGGACAGGGGGCGCAGGGAACACTGAAGCTTTCTTT
>.|TRBJ2-3|15|TRBV19|.
CASSLASRRTDTQYF
TGTGCCAGTAGTCTGGCTAGTAGGAGGACAGATACGCAGTATTTT
>.|TRBJ1-2|12|TRBV6-5|.
CATLDRSYGYTF
TGTGCCACCCTGGACAGATCCTATGGCTACACCTTC
>.|TRBJ2-7|15|TRBV5-5|.
CASSLGRPSLHEQYF
TGTGCCAGCAGCTTGGGCAGGCCATCCCTCCACGAGCAGTACTTC
>.|TRBJ1-2|11|TRBV10-3|.
CATSGGGGYTF
TGTGCCACTAGCGGGGGAGGTGGCTACACCTTC
>TRBD2|TRBJ2-3|16|TRBV4-1|.
CASRGTSGRYPDTQYF
TGCGCCAGCAGGGGGACTAGCGGGAGGTACCCAGATACGCAGTATTTT
>.|TRBJ2-3|16|TRBV18|.
CASSPPQAGSADTQYF
TGTGCCAGCTCACCACCCCAAGCAGGCTCCGCAGATACGCAGTATTTT
>.|TRBJ2-1|13|TRBV19|.
CASSMSRYNEQFF
TGTGCCAGTAGTATGTCCAGATACAATGAGCAGTTCTTC
>TRBD1|TRBJ1-5|15|TRBV19|.
CASSITGGVSQPQHF
TGTGCCAGTAGTATAACAGGGGGAGTAAGTCAGCCCCAGCATTTT
>.|TRBJ2-1|15|TRBV11-3|once
CASSFQARGHNEQFF
TGTGCCAGCAGCTTTCAAGCTCGAGGCCACAATGAGCAGTTCTTC
>.|TRBJ2-1|16|TRBV4-1|.
CASSRSSGGAYDEQFF
TGCGCCAGCAGCCGCTCTTCGGGGGGCGCATACGATGAGCAGTTCTTC
>.|TRBJ2-3|14|TRBV5-1|.
CASSLAAEADTQYF
TGCGCCAGCAGCTTGGCCGCGGAAGCAGATACGCAGTATTTT
>.|TRBJ2-2|18|TRBV28|.
CASSLFQTGGEIAGELFF
TGTGCCAGCAGTTTATTCCAAACAGGGGGGGAGATCGCCGGGGAGCTGTTTTTT
>.|TRBJ1-4|15|TRBV2|.
CASRASTGPNEKLFF
TGTGCCAGCAGAGCTTCCACAGGGCCAAATGAAAAACTGTTTTTT
>.|TRBJ2-5|13|TRBV11-2|few
CASSLNREETQYF
TGTGCCAGCAGCTTAAACAGGGAAGAAACCCAGTACTTC
>.|TRBJ2-3|14|TRBV28|.
CASSSGRAGGTQYF
TGTGCCAGCAGTTCCGGACGGGCCGGAGGTACGCAGTATTTT
>.|TRBJ1-2|11|TRBV24-1|.
CATSENSGYTF
TGTGCCACCAGTGAGAATAGTGGCTACACCTTC
>.|TRBJ1-4|15|TRBV19|.
CASSLKTGPEEKLFF
TGTGCCAGTAGTTTAAAAACAGGGCCGGAGGAAAAACTGTTTTTT
>.|TRBJ2-1|15|TRBV5-1|.
CASSPTGMVHNEQFF
TGCGCCAGCAGCCCTACAGGGATGGTCCACAATGAGCAGTTCTTC